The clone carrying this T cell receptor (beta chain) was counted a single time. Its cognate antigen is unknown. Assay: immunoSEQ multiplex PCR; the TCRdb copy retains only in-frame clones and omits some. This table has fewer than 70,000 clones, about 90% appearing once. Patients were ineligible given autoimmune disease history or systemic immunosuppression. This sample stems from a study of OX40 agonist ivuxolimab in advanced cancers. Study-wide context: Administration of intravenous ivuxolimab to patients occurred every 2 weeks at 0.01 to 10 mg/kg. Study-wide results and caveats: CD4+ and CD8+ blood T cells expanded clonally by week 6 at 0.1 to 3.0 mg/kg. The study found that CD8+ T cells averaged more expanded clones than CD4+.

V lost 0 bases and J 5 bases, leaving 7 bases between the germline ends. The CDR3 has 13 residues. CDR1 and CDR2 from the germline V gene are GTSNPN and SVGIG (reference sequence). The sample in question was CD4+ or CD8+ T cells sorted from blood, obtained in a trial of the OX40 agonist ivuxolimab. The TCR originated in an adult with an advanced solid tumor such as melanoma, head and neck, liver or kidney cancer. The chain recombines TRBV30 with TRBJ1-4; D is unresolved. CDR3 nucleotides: TGTGCCTGGAGTGTAAGGGTAAATGAAAAACTGTTTTTT. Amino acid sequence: CAWSVRVNEKLFF.